This TCR beta chain stems from a study of PD-1 blockade in classical Hodgkin lymphoma. Study results and caveats: While CD8+ TCR diversity did not rise significantly by C4D1, CD4+ TCR diversity did. After ASCT, patients who started nivolumab under 1 year later were excluded.

Every patient experienced relapse after autologous stem cell transplantation, and brentuximab vedotin exposure varied. The CDR3 is 15 amino acids. Germline V CDR1 and CDR2: LNHNV, YYDKDF (reference sequence). The V gene lost 0 bases and the J gene lost 4 bases, with 10 bases spanning the gap. Clones were read by immunoSEQ multiplex PCR, and TCRdb kept only the in-frame ones, dropping some. The profile shows around 25,000 clones, nearly 80% of them singletons. Concerning this clone: Its antigen is as yet unknown.

The receptor's source is a human donor with classical Hodgkin lymphoma. The sample in question was peripheral blood mononuclear cells (PBMCs), obtained at baseline. The chain uses TRBV15 and TRBJ1-3; weak D call: TRBD1 (5 bases). Here the CDR3 reads CATSRDRGTGNTIYF. DNA of the CDR3: TGTGCCACCAGCAGAGATCGAGGGACCGGAAACACCATATATTTT.